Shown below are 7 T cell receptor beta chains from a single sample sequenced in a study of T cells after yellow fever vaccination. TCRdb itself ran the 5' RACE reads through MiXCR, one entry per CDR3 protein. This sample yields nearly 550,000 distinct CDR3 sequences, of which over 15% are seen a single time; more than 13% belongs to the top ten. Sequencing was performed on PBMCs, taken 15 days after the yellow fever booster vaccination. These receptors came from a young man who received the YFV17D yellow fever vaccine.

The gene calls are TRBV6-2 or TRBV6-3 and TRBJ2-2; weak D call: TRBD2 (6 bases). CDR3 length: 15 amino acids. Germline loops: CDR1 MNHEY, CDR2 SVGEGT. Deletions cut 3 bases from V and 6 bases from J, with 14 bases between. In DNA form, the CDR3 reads TGTGCCAGCAGTTATCGGAGGGGAGAGTCCGGGGAGCTGTTTTTT. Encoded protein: CASSYRRGESGELFF.

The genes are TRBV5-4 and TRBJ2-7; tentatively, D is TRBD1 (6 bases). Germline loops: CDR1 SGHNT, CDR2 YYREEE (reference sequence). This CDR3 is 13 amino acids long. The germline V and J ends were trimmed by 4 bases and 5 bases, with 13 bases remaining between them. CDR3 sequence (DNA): TGTGCCAGCAGCCTGGACAGCGAGCACGAGCAGTACTTC. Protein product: CASSLDSEHEQYF. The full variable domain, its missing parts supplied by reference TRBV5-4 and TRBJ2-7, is ETGVTQSPTHLIKTRGQQVTLRCSSQSGHNTVSWYQQALGQGPQFIFQYYREEENGRGNFPPRFSGLQFPNYSSELNVNALELDDSALYLCASSLDSEHEQYFGPGTRLTVT.

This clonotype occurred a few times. The CDR3 region is CASSLRWRDTDTQYF. The CDR3 nucleotides are TGTGCCAGCAGTTTACGGTGGAGGGACACAGATACGCAGTATTTT. The V gene is TRBV12-3 or TRBV12-4, the J gene TRBJ2-3; D may be TRBD2 (6 bases). The CDR3 loop spans 15 amino acids. Between the trimmed V and J ends, which lost 2 bases and 2 bases, there was a span of 11 bases.

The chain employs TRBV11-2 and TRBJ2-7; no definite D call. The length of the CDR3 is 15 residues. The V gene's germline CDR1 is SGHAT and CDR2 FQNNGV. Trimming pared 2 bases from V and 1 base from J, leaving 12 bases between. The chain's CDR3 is CASSLPIRSSYEQYF. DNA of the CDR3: TGTGCCAGCAGCTTACCGATTCGAAGTTCCTACGAGCAGTACTTC.

The CDR3 loop reads CASSNRLGLDIQYF. In DNA form, the CDR3 reads TGTGCCAGCAGTAACCGACTGGGGCTGGACATTCAGTACTTC. This rearrangement joins TRBV12-3 or TRBV12-4 to TRBJ2-4; perhaps TRBD1 as D (5 bases). This CDR3 comprises 14 residues. V lost 5 bases, J lost 8 bases, and 16 bases lay in between.

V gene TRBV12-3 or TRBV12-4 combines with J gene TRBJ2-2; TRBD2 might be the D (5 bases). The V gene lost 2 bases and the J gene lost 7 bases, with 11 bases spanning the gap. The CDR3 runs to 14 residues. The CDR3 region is CASSLTDSHGELFF. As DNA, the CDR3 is TGTGCCAGCAGTTTAACGGACTCTCACGGGGAGCTGTTTTTT.

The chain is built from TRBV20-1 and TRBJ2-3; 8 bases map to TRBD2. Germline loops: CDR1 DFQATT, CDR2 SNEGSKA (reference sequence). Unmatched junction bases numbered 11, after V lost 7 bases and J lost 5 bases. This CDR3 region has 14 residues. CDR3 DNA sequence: TGCAGTGGGGCGGGACTAGGAGGAAAAGATACGCAGTATTTT. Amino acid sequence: CSGAGLGGKDTQYF.